The source of this T cell receptor beta chain is a study of control samples from healthy donors and cancer patients. The ends were cut back, 6 bases at V and 1 base at J, with 12 bases in the middle. CDR1 is SNHLY, CDR2 FYNNEI, per germline. The CDR3 has 14 residues. The assay was immunoSEQ multiplex PCR, and TCRdb's table has in-frame clones only and misses some. Of under 80,000 clones in the sample, 94% are singletons; the top ten hold over 5%. The clonotype was recovered from a woman in her thirties or forties in good health. Specimen: blood. The J gene is TRBJ1-2, the V gene TRBV2; a weak D match, TRBD1 (6 bases). This CDR3 is CASSEQGLNYGYTF. As DNA, the CDR3 is TGTGCCAGCAGCGAACAGGGCCTTAACTATGGCTACACCTTC.